A single TCR beta chain is shown here with its context. The repertoire was sequenced with immunoSEQ multiplex PCR; TCRdb's copy has only in-frame clones and lacks some. The sample shows about 40,000 clones, around 94% of them seen only once. This record belongs to a study of T cell changes during pregnancy in multiple sclerosis. The starting material was peripheral blood, obtained before pregnancy. This TCR derives from a female donor with multiple sclerosis, enrolled in a pregnancy study.

The CDR3 coding sequence is TGTGCCAGCAGTAATAGCGGGACAACTAACGAGCAGTACTTC. Protein: CASSNSGTTNEQYF. The V and J genes are TRBV2 and TRBJ2-7; TRBD2 aligns across 8 bases. The CDR3 sequence is 14 residues long. CDR1 and CDR2 from the germline V gene are SNHLY and FYNNEI. The trim removed 5 bases at V and 5 bases at J, leaving 8 bases unmatched.